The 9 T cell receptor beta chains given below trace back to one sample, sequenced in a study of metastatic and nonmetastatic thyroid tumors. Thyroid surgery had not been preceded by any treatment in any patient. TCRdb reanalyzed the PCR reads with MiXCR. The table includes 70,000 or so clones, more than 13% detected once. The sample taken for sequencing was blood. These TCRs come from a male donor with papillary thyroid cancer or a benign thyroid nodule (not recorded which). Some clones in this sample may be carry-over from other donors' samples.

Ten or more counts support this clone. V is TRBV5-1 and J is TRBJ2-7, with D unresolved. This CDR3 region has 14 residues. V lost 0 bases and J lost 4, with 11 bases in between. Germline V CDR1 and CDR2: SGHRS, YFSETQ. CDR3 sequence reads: CASSLDGNAYEQYV. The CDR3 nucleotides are TGCGCCAGCAGCTTGGACGGCAACGCTTACGAGCAGTACGTC.

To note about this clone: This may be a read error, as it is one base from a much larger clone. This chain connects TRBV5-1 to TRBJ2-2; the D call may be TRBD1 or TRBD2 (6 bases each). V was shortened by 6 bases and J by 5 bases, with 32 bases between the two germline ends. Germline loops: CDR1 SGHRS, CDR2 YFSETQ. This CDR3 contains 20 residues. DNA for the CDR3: TGCGCCAGCACCCTGGGAGTGGACGGGGGCGCAACGGTCTGGACCGGGGAGCTGTTTTTT. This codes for CASTLGVDGGATVWTGELFF.

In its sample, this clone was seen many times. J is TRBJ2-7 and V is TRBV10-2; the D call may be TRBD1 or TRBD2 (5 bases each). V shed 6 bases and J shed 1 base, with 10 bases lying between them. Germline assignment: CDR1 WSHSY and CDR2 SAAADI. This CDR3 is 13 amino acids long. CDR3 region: CASSPGPSYEQYV. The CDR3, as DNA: TGCGCCAGCAGCCCGGGGCCGTCCTACGAGCAGTACGTC.

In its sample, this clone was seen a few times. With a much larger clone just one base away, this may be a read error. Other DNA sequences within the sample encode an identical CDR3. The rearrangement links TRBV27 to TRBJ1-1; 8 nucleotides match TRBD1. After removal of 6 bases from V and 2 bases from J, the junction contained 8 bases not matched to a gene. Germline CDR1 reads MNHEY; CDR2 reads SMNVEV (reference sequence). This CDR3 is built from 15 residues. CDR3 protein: CASSSQGARNTEAFF. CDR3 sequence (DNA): TGTGCCAGCAGCTCTCAGGGGGCGCGTAACACTGAAGCTTTCTTT.

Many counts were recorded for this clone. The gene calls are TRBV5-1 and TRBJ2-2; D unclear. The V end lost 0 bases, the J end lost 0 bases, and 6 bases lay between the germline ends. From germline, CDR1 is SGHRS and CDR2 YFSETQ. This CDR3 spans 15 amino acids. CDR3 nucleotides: TGCGCCAGCAGCTTGGGGAATACGAACACCGGGGAGCTGTTTTTT. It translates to CASSLGNTNTGELFF.

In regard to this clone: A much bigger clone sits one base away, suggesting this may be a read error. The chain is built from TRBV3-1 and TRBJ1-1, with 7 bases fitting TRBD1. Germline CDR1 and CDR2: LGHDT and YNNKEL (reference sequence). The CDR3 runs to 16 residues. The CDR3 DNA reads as TGTGCCAGCAGTGAAAACCGGGACAGATTGAACACTGAAGCTCTCTTT. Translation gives CASSENRDRLNTEALF.

CDR3 region: CASSALWLQGGTGELFF. The CDR3 bases are TGTGCCAGCAGCGCCCTCTGGTTGCAGGGTGGTACCGGGGAGCTGTTTTTT. The chain uses TRBV11-2 and TRBJ2-2; weak D call: TRBD1 (5 bases). There are 17 residues in the CDR3. Between the trimmed V and J ends, which lost 5 bases and 5 bases, there was a span of 21 bases. Germline-derived CDR1 and CDR2 are SGHAT and FQNNGV.

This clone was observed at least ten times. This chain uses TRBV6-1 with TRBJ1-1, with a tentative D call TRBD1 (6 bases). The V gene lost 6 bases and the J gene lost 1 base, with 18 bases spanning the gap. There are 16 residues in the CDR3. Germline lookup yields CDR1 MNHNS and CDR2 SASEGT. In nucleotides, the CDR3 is TGTGCCAGCAGGACCAGACAGGTACCCAAGAACACTGAAGCTTTCTTT. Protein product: CASRTRQVPKNTEAFF.

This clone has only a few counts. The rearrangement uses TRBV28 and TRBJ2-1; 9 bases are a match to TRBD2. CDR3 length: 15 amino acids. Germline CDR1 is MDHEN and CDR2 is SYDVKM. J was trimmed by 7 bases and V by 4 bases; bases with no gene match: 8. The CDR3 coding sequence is TGTGCCAGCAGTTCCGGGACTAGCTGGATAAATGAGCAGTTCTTC. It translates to CASSSGTSWINEQFF. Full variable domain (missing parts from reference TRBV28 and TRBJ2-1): DVKVTQSSRYLVKRTGEKVFLECVQDMDHENMFWYRQDPGLGLRLIYFSYDVKMKEKGDIPEGYSVSREKKERFSLILESASTNQTSMYLCASSSGTSWINEQFFGPGTRLTVL.